This passage covers 9 T cell receptor beta chains from one sample sequenced in a study of cytomegalovirus exposure and HLA in healthy donors. PCR amplification relied on 60 Vbeta primers (plus 13 Jbeta primers). Produced via immunoSEQ multiplex PCR; TCRdb's table is partial and in-frame only. The sample lists roughly 200,000 clones, roughly 85% occurring once. The sequenced sample consisted of PBMCs. These receptors were taken from a woman between 50 and 59 years old in good health and CMV-seronegative.

The chain has TRBV7-2 and TRBJ1-2; maybe TRBD1 (5 bases). Germline V gene data show CDR1 as SGHTA and CDR2 as FQGNSA. V was pared by 4 bases and J by 5 bases, with 17 bases between. The CDR3 has 15 residues. As DNA, the CDR3 is TGTGCCAGCAGCTACGGGACTCCCAAGGGATATGGCTACACCTTC. Translated: CASSYGTPKGYGYTF.

The rearrangement joins TRBV11-2 to TRBJ2-5, with 8 nucleotides matching TRBD2. The CDR3 is 14 amino acids. The V gene end was trimmed by 5 bases and the J gene end by 4 bases; junction bases not matched to a gene: 6. Germline V gene data show CDR1 as SGHAT and CDR2 as FQNNGV. The CDR3 loop reads CASSRGLGGETQYF. CDR3 sequence (DNA): TGTGCCAGCAGCCGGGGACTAGGCGGAGAGACCCAGTACTTC.

This clone appeared once. The V gene is TRBV28, the J gene TRBJ2-1; TRBD2 matches 13 bases. This CDR3 contains 17 residues. Looked up from germline, CDR1 is MDHEN and CDR2 is SYDVKM. Trimming at V came to 6 bases and at J to 4 bases, leaving 9 bases not matched to a gene. CDR3 loop: CASSPRTSGSKYNEQFF. The CDR3 DNA reads as TGTGCCAGCAGCCCTCGGACTAGCGGGAGTAAGTACAATGAGCAGTTCTTC. The variable domain in full, with the rest retrieved from reference TRBV28 and TRBJ2-1, is DVKVTQSSRYLVKRTGEKVFLECVQDMDHENMFWYRQDPGLGLRLIYFSYDVKMKEKGDIPEGYSVSREKKERFSLILESASTNQTSMYLCASSPRTSGSKYNEQFFGPGTRLTVL.

This sequence joins TRBV2 and TRBJ1-2; 7 bases line up with TRBD1. The CDR3 spans 14 residues. Germline V gene lookup returns CDR1 SNHLY and CDR2 FYNNEI. The V segment lost 1 base and the J segment 5 bases; nucleotides outside the gene matches: 4. CDR3 residues: CASSEDRGRYGYTF. CDR3 DNA sequence: TGTGCCAGCAGTGAAGACAGGGGACGGTATGGCTACACCTTC.

The rearrangement links TRBV15 to TRBJ2-1, with a tentative D call TRBD2 (7 bases). V lost 0 bases and J lost 7, with 13 bases in between. The CDR3 contains 15 residues. Looked up from germline, CDR1 is LNHNV and CDR2 is YYDKDF (reference sequence). CDR3 coding DNA: TGTGCCACCAGCAGAGATGGGGGAGGGGGAAATGAGCAGTTCTTC. Its translation: CATSRDGGGGNEQFF.

The chain recombines TRBV4-3 with TRBJ2-2; 12 nucleotides align to TRBD2. The CDR3 covers 18 residues. The germline gives CDR1 LGHNA, CDR2 YSLEER. V dropped 0 bases and J dropped 6; count of bases not matched to a gene: 8. The CDR3 is CASSQDLASGRAPGELFF. The CDR3 DNA reads as TGCGCCAGCAGCCAAGACCTCGCTAGCGGGAGGGCCCCCGGGGAGCTGTTTTTT.

CDR3 sequence (DNA): TGTGCCAGCAGTTATGGCAGGGGGGATACTGAAGCTTTCTTT. Translating it yields CASSYGRGDTEAFF. The chain couples TRBV27 to TRBJ1-1; 7 bases are shared with TRBD1. The germline V gene encodes CDR1 MNHEY and CDR2 SMNVEV (reference sequence). The CDR3 covers 14 residues. V gave up 4 bases and J gave up 5 bases; unmatched junction bases: 7.

J is TRBJ1-2 and V is TRBV18; 8 nucleotides align to TRBD1. V lost 3 bases, J lost 7 bases, and 7 bases stayed unmatched. CDR1 and CDR2 (germline): KGHSH, LQKENI. The CDR3 is made up of 14 amino acids. CDR3 DNA sequence: TGTGCCAGCTCACCCGGACAGGGTCGGGGTGGCTACACCTTC. This translates into CASSPGQGRGGYTF. Looking up the rest from reference TRBV18 and TRBJ1-2 gives the full variable domain: NAGVMQNPRHLVRRRGQEARLRCSPMKGHSHVYWYRQLPEEGLKFMVYLQKENIIDESGMPKERFSAEFPKEGPSILRIQQVVRGDSAAYFCASSPGQGRGGYTFGSGTRLTVV.

This clone occurred once. The chain has TRBV5-1 and TRBJ2-3; TRBD2 matches at 7 bases. CDR3 length: 14 amino acids. The germline V gene encodes CDR1 SGHRS and CDR2 YFSETQ. The V segment lost 7 bases and the J segment 7 bases; nucleotides outside the gene matches: 12. DNA for the CDR3: TGCGCCAGCCGATTTGGACTAGACGAAAATACGCAGTATTTT. This gives the protein CASRFGLDENTQYF. The full variable domain, rest sourced from reference TRBV5-1 and TRBJ2-3, is KAGVTQTPRYLIKTRGQQVTLSCSPISGHRSVSWYQQTPGQGLQFLFEYFSETQRNKGNFPGRFSGRQFSNSRSEMNVSTLELGDSALYLCASRFGLDENTQYFGPGTRLTVL.